This TCR beta chain was recorded in a study of shared clonotypes between healthy human individuals. The CDR3 spans 16 residues. Deletions cut 0 bases from V and 4 bases from J, with 12 bases between. Germline V lookup: CDR1 LGHNA, CDR2 YNFKEQ. Every immunoSEQ plate was one replicate of a subset's evenly spread DNA. Generated by immunoSEQ multiplex PCR, the TCRdb table keeps only in-frame clones and is missing some. Altogether hundreds of thousands of clones are present, roughly 96% being singletons, with the ten largest covering about 0.12%. General study points: Compared with clonotypes that all four donors shared, non-shared clonotypes had lower generation probabilities. Owing to a small donor count, the genetic and exposure-history diversity represented was limited. A handful of donors had roughly 5% of their naive CD4 clonotypes in common.

Remarks on this clone: The target antigen is unknown.

Naivety among CD8 cells was defined by CD45RO negativity and positive CCR7 selection, thereby excluding terminally differentiated effector memory CD45RA+ cells. The source is a woman aged 25 to 39 in good health. The source material was naive CD8+ T cells sorted from blood. The chain links TRBV4-2 to TRBJ1-4, with D perhaps matching TRBD1 (5 bases). The CDR3 coding sequence is TGTGCCAGCAGCCAAGAAGGAGGGGTAAATAATGAAAAACTGTTTTTT. Residues: CASSQEGGVNNEKLFF.